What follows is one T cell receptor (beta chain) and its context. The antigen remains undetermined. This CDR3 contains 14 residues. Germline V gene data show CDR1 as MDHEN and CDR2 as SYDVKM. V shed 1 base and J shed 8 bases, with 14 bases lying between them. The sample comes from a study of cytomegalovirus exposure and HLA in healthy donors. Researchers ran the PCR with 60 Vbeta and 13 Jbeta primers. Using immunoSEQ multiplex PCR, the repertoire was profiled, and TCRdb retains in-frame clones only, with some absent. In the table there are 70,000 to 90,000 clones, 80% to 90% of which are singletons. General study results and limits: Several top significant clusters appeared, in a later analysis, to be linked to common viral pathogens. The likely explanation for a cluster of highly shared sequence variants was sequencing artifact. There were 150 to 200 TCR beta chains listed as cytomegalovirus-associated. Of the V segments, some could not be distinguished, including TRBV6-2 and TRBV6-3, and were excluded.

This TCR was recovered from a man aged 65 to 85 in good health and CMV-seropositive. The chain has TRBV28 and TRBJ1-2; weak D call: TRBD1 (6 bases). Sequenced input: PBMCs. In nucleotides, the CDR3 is TGTGCCAGCAGTTTATCAAACAGGGAAGGCGGCTACACCTTC. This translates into CASSLSNREGGYTF.